Given below is one TCR beta chain in context. Its matching antigen is unknown. V trimming: 0 bases; J trimming: 2 bases; junction bases outside the gene matches: 9. This CDR3 is built from 18 residues. Per the germline V gene, CDR1 is SGHTA and CDR2 is FQGNSA. TCRdb re-called the 5' RACE reads through MiXCR, storing one row per CDR3 protein. Among around 1.7 million distinct CDR3 sequences, under 35% were seen once, and the ten largest hold about 0.25%. The sample comes from a study of identical twins. Study-wide results and caveats: Beta out-of-frame sequences showed weaker excess twin sharing.

This TCR derives from a newborn girl in good health. Material: cord blood. This sequence joins TRBV7-2 and TRBJ1-2; 10 bases fit TRBD1. Here the CDR3 reads CASSLATGTGAINYGYTF. In DNA form, the CDR3 reads TGTGCCAGCAGCTTAGCAACCGGGACAGGGGCAATCAACTATGGCTACACCTTC.